This T cell receptor (beta chain) was profiled in a study of blood T cell repertoires in COVID-19. Background on the study: There were acute and convalescent COVID-19 samples, and they came from the United States, Italy and Spain. PBMCs, B-cell-depleted T cells, or T cells were the source of the cDNA or gDNA that made up the material.

Authors' data handling: Reference gene primer amplification in the assay estimated nucleated cell counts. The assay was immunoSEQ multiplex PCR, and TCRdb's table has in-frame clones only and misses some. That table is the source of V, J and clone size, and D and trimming were worked out from the DNA. The repertoire holds roughly 110,000 clones, around 89% seen once, with 4.5% to 6% in the top ten. This CDR3 has 16 amino acids. Trimming at V came to 4 bases and at J to 4 bases, leaving 9 bases not matched to a gene. Germline V CDR1 and CDR2: SGHTA, FQGNSA. This TCR derives from a man aged 35 to 55 with active or convalescent COVID-19. The chain employs TRBV7-2 and TRBJ2-2; 7 bases agree with TRBD2. The sequenced sample consisted of peripheral blood. This CDR3 is CASSSPSGGSTGELFF. For the CDR3, the DNA is TGTGCCAGCAGCTCGCCTAGCGGAGGGAGCACCGGGGAGCTGTTTTTT.